The clone carrying this TCR beta chain was seen more than once but under ten times. The repertoire was sequenced with immunoSEQ multiplex PCR; TCRdb's copy has only in-frame clones and lacks some. The sample consists of some 390,000 clones, around nine tenths of them appearing once. The record originates from a study of blood T cell repertoires in COVID-19. Study in general: The United States, Italy and Spain were the sources of the acute and convalescent COVID-19 samples. T cells, B-cell-depleted T cells, or PBMCs provided the cDNA or gDNA that served as material.

The V and J ends lost 1 base and 7 bases respectively, with 16 bases between them. Germline CDR1 is MGHRA and CDR2 is YSYEKL. The CDR3 runs 15 residues. This TCR derives from a human donor in a cohort sampled during active COVID-19. The sequenced material came from peripheral blood. This chain uses TRBV4-1 with TRBJ1-2; TRBD1 is a possible D gene (5 bases). The CDR3 nucleotides are TGCGCCAGCAGCCAAGGGTCGGGGGGGGAGGCTGGCTACACCTTC. Amino acids: CASSQGSGGEAGYTF.